This entry describes one T cell receptor (beta chain). No cognate antigen has been identified for it. No per-base quality is available; no much larger clone lies one base away. The data derive from a study of preoperative IRX-2 immunotherapy in early breast cancer (dated by TCRdb to between 2017 and 2020). V gives up 7 bases and J gives up 1 base, and the segment between their germline ends measures 14 bases. Reading the germline V gene (reference sequence) gives CDR1 LNHDA and CDR2 SQIVND. Inclusive of the bounding cysteine and phenylalanine, the CDR3 is 15 residues long. Only CDR3 DNA remains: 45 bases, in frame from the first base. This sample's treatment or condition label indicates: preoperative locoregional IRX-2 cytokine immunotherapy. The samples were obtained from a phase Ib study in which preoperative, locoregional IRX-2 cytokine immunotherapy intended to prime immune responses was tested. Donors were patients with early-stage breast cancer who received IRX-2 before surgery.

Library construction relied on the immunoSEQ multiplex PCR assay. Not all clones reach the TCRdb copy of this immuneACCESS table, which keeps in-frame sequences only. Checked studies attribute under half of the gap to unresolved V genes and leave the rest unexplained. The sample profile shows 43,000 or so clones; roughly 94% of them were found once. The ten most abundant clones make up about 1.6% of the sample. This chain is built from TRBV19 and TRBJ2-1, with TRBD1 tentatively as D gene (6 bases match). The sequence derives from a human donor with breast cancer. The input for sequencing was tumor tissue, taken after IRX-2 immunotherapy. The CDR3 has the sequence CASKGERGSYNEQFF. Read as DNA, the sequence is TGTGCCAGTAAGGGAGAGAGGGGGTCCTACAATGAGCAGTTCTTC.